Presented here are 17 T cell receptor beta chains from one specimen sequenced in a study of identical twins. One entry per CDR3 protein results from TCRdb running MiXCR on the 5' RACE reads. This table holds around 1.7 million distinct CDR3 sequences, 25% to 35% found once. The sample taken for sequencing was cord blood. The source is a newborn girl in good health.

The chain is built from TRBV20-1 and TRBJ2-2; 15 bases fit TRBD2. The CDR3 is 18 amino acids. Germline loops: CDR1 DFQATT, CDR2 SNEGSKA (reference sequence). V was pared by 4 bases and J by 0 bases, with 6 bases of the junction left unmatched. CDR3 region: CSATGLAGGPSNTGELFF. The CDR3 nucleotides are TGCAGTGCTACAGGACTAGCGGGAGGGCCTTCGAACACCGGGGAGCTGTTTTTT.

The chain links TRBV4-1 to TRBJ2-1; 10 bases line up with TRBD2. CDR3 length equals 14 residues. Trimming took 6 bases from V and 13 from J; bases not matched to a gene: 12. Looked up from germline, CDR1 is MGHRA and CDR2 is YSYEKL. The CDR3 DNA reads TGCGCCAGCAGGAAACTAGCGGGGTTGGAGACCCAGTTCTTC. This sequence encodes CASRKLAGLETQFF.

This clonotype was seen repeatedly, ten times or more. The chain couples TRBV6-6 to TRBJ2-3; a weak D match, TRBD2 (5 bases). Germline-derived CDR1 and CDR2 are MNHNY and SVGAGI (reference sequence). V shed 2 bases and J shed 6 bases, with 15 bases lying between them. The length of the CDR3 is 15 residues. CDR3 DNA sequence: TGTGCCAGCAGTTACGCTAGCTCGAGCAGGGATACGCAGTATTTT. Its protein product is CASSYASSSRDTQYF.

A note on this clonotype: A far more abundant clone sits one base away, making this likely a read error. V usage is TRBV28 and J usage is TRBJ2-7; D gene ambiguous. Germline V CDR1 and CDR2: MDHEN, SYDVKM. CDR3 length equals 13 residues. CDR3 nucleotide sequence: TGTGCCAGCAGTTTGTTGGGGTCCTACGAGCAGTCCTTC. This encodes CASSLLGSYEQSF.

Ten or more counts support this clonotype. The chain employs TRBV7-8 and TRBJ2-5, with a possible D match to TRBD2 (5 bases). This CDR3 is 14 amino acids long. Trimming shortened V by 3 bases and J by 0 bases, and 8 bases separated the two germline ends. Germline V gene sequence: CDR1 SGHVS, CDR2 FQNEAQ. CDR3 nucleotides: TGTGCCAGCAGCTTGGAGGATTACCAAGAGACCCAGTACTTC. Translating it yields CASSLEDYQETQYF. Full variable domain (missing parts from reference TRBV7-8 and TRBJ2-5): GAGVSQSPRYKVAKRGQDVALRCDPISGHVSLFWYQQALGQGPEFLTYFQNEAQLDKSGLPSDRFFAERPEGSVSTLKIQRTQQEDSAVYLCASSLEDYQETQYFGPGTRLLVL.

This chain uses TRBV4-1 with TRBJ2-1; TRBD2 matches at 8 bases. There are 16 residues in the CDR3. Germline V gives CDR1 MGHRA, CDR2 YSYEKL. V lost 5 bases and J lost 6; bases outside the gene matches: 12. The CDR3 here is CASSKGARAGANEQFF. CDR3 DNA sequence: TGCGCCAGCAGCAAAGGGGCGAGAGCGGGAGCCAATGAGCAGTTCTTC.

The J gene is TRBJ1-5, the V gene TRBV6-1; D remains ambiguous. CDR3 length: 14 residues. Germline V gene sequence: CDR1 MNHNS, CDR2 SASEGT. V shed 1 base and J shed 2 bases, with 6 bases lying between them. The CDR3 region has the DNA TGTGCCAGCAGTGAAGGATGGGGCAATCAGCCCCAGCATTTT. Translated, it gives CASSEGWGNQPQHF.

J is TRBJ2-1 and V is TRBV12-3 or TRBV12-4, with 9 bases fitting TRBD2. The CDR3 has 15 amino acids. J was trimmed by 5 bases and V by 3 bases; bases with no gene match: 5. CDR3 residues: CASSFGGGANNEQFF. The CDR3 DNA follows: TGTGCCAGCAGTTTCGGCGGGGGGGCCAACAATGAGCAGTTCTTC.

This sequence joins TRBV2 and TRBJ2-1; D is possibly TRBD2 (5 bases). Germline V gene sequence: CDR1 SNHLY, CDR2 FYNNEI. The CDR3 loop spans 14 amino acids. V was clipped by 4 bases and J by 8 bases, with 15 bases between them. The CDR3 DNA reads as TGTGCCAGCAGTGCTCGGACTCTGAACGATGAGCAGTTCTTC. It specifies CASSARTLNDEQFF.

The chain carries TRBV12-3 or TRBV12-4 and TRBJ2-7; weak D call: TRBD1 (5 bases). The CDR3 covers 14 residues. Trimming took 6 bases from V and 1 from J, leaving 13 bases between them. CDR3 residues: CASSRSGFSYEQYF. CDR3 sequence (DNA): TGTGCCAGCAGCCGATCAGGGTTTTCCTACGAGCAGTACTTC.

This clonotype turned up a few times. This chain links TRBV25-1 with TRBJ1-2; 9 bases align to TRBD1. J lost 4 bases, V lost 3 bases, and 3 bases had no gene match. Germline loops: CDR1 MGHDK, CDR2 SYGVNS. CDR3 length: 14 residues. CDR3 nucleotide sequence: TGTGCCAGCAGTGAGGTGGGACAGGGCTATGGCTACACCTTC. This encodes CASSEVGQGYGYTF.

This clonotype was counted between two and nine times. The rearrangement uses TRBV5-1 and TRBJ1-1; D unclear. Trimming cost V 3 bases and J 1 base, with 10 bases left between them. Germline V gene lookup returns CDR1 SGHRS and CDR2 YFSETQ. The CDR3 sequence is 14 residues long. The CDR3, as DNA: TGCGCCAGCAGCTGGGTCACCGAGAACACTGAAGCTTTCTTT. This codes for CASSWVTENTEAFF.

With regard to this clonotype: At one boundary the junction diverges from the germline segment, which might be a read error. The chain joins TRBV27 to TRBJ2-3; a possible D gene is TRBD2 (5 bases). The germline V gene encodes CDR1 MNHEY and CDR2 SMNVEV (reference sequence). This CDR3 region has 14 residues. The CDR3 sequence: CASSLYSSTDAQYF. DNA for the CDR3: TGTGCCAGCAGTTTATACTCTAGCACAGATGCGCAGTATTTT.

This chain uses TRBV7-8 with TRBJ1-2, with 7 bases identical to TRBD1. V trimming: 8 bases; J trimming: 3 bases; junction bases outside the gene matches: 6. CDR3 length: 13 residues. The germline CDR1 and CDR2 sequences are SGHVS and FQNEAQ. The CDR3 loop is CASLSDRDYGYTF. The DNA for the CDR3 is TGTGCCAGCTTATCCGACAGGGACTATGGCTACACCTTC.

With regard to this clonotype: Germline is not matched at one junction end, which may reflect a read error. The chain employs TRBV4-1 and TRBJ2-7; TRBD2 agrees at 10 bases. From germline, CDR1 is MGHRA and CDR2 YSYEKL. This CDR3 region has 17 residues. CDR3 amino acids: CAISRSSSGGPSYEQYF. DNA of the CDR3: TGCGCCATCAGCCGCTCATCTAGCGGGGGTCCCTCCTACGAGCAGTACTTC.

The chain joins TRBV18 to TRBJ2-7, with no clear D. Germline values: CDR1 KGHSH, CDR2 LQKENI. This CDR3 is built from 14 residues. The V end lost 4 bases, the J end lost 0 bases, and 10 bases lay between the germline ends. The CDR3: CASSQSGTSYEQYF. In DNA form, the CDR3 reads TGTGCCAGCTCACAGTCAGGAACCTCCTACGAGCAGTACTTC.

The chain joins TRBV6-1 to TRBJ2-1, with D uncertain. CDR3 length equals 14 residues. Germline assignment: CDR1 MNHNS and CDR2 SASEGT. The V end was cut by 4 bases, the J end by 7 bases, with 14 bases between. CDR3 protein: CASSGDRLRNEQFF. The CDR3, as DNA: TGTGCCAGCAGTGGGGATCGACTGAGGAATGAGCAGTTCTTC.